Presented here are 16 T cell receptor beta chains from one specimen sequenced in a study of blood T cell repertoires in COVID-19. Libraries were prepared by immunoSEQ multiplex PCR; TCRdb keeps only in-frame clonotypes and omits some of them. The sample has some 300,000 clones, 88% seen once. Sequencing was performed on PBMCs or T cells enriched from blood (not recorded which). The receptors originated from a woman in her sixties or seventies in a cohort exposed to, infected with or recovered from COVID-19 (not recorded which).

The chain couples TRBV3-1 (or the pseudogene TRBV3-2) to TRBJ1-2, with a possible D match to TRBD1 (6 bases). V lost 2 bases and J lost 1, with 11 bases in between. This CDR3 contains 15 residues. The germline gives CDR1 LGHDT, CDR2 YNNKEL (reference sequence). The CDR3 region is CASSQRGRGNYGYTF. DNA of the CDR3: TGTGCCAGCAGCCAACGGGGCAGGGGTAACTATGGCTACACCTTC.

The chain carries TRBV4-2 and TRBJ2-1; 7 bases agree with TRBD2. The CDR3 contains 14 residues. V shed 2 bases, J shed 8 bases, and the junction held 6 bases outside the gene matches. Per the germline V gene, CDR1 is LGHNA and CDR2 is YNFKEQ. CDR3 protein: CASSQMTSTDEQFF. The CDR3 DNA reads as TGTGCCAGCAGCCAAATGACTAGCACGGATGAGCAGTTCTTC.

The V and J genes are TRBV2 and TRBJ2-4; TRBD1 is a possible D gene (5 bases). The germline V gene encodes CDR1 SNHLY and CDR2 FYNNEI. CDR3 length: 15 amino acids. V was shortened by 3 bases and J by 0 bases, with 9 bases between the two germline ends. The CDR3 bases are TGTGCCAGCAGTGATGACAGTCTAGCCAAAAACATTCAGTACTTC. This translates into CASSDDSLAKNIQYF.

DNA of the CDR3: TGCGCCAGCAGCTTGGGACAGGGGTTAAACACCATATATTTT. Translation: CASSLGQGLNTIYF. The J gene is TRBJ1-3, the V gene TRBV5-1, with 8 bases lining up with TRBD1. The V segment lost 0 bases and the J segment 6 bases; nucleotides outside the gene matches: 2. Per germline, CDR1 SGHRS and CDR2 YFSETQ. The CDR3 sequence is 14 residues long.

This chain joins TRBV6-6 and TRBJ1-5; the D is unclear. Germline-derived CDR1 and CDR2 are MNHNY and SVGAGI (reference sequence). The CDR3 runs 16 residues. V was trimmed by 2 bases and J by 7 bases, leaving 18 bases between them. The CDR3 DNA reads TGTGCCAGCAGTTACCGCGTAGCGGGCGCGGACCAGCCCCAGCATTTT. Protein: CASSYRVAGADQPQHF.

The DNA for the CDR3 is TGTGCCAGTACCACGGACAGGGGGTCATACAATGAGCAGTTCTTC. The encoded protein is CASTTDRGSYNEQFF. V is TRBV19 and J is TRBJ2-1; TRBD1 agrees at 10 bases. V gave up 7 bases and J gave up 4 bases; unmatched junction bases: 7. Per the germline V gene, CDR1 is LNHDA and CDR2 is SQIVND (reference sequence). This CDR3 region has 15 residues.

The chain has TRBV19 and TRBJ1-5, with 12 bases matching TRBD1. The CDR3 has 15 residues. V gave up 6 bases and J gave up 6 bases; unmatched junction bases: 6. Germline values: CDR1 LNHDA, CDR2 SQIVND (reference sequence). The CDR3 DNA reads as TGTGCCAGTAGATGGGGACAGGGGGCCAGTCAGCCCCAGCATTTT. Translating it yields CASRWGQGASQPQHF.

CDR3 residues: CAWSVERIGNTIYF. The CDR3 DNA follows: TGTGCCTGGAGTGTAGAGAGGATAGGAAACACCATATATTTT. The genes are TRBV30 and TRBJ1-3; D gene uncertain. Germline lookup yields CDR1 GTSNPN and CDR2 SVGIG (reference sequence). The CDR3 loop spans 14 amino acids. The ends were cut back, 0 bases at V and 4 bases at J, with 10 bases in the middle.

This clone occurred a few times. The chain links TRBV2 to TRBJ2-7, with 8 positions matching TRBD1. Germline CDR1 and CDR2: SNHLY and FYNNEI. This CDR3 has 15 residues. Trimming at V came to 2 bases and at J to 4 bases, leaving 7 bases not matched to a gene. The CDR3 bases are TGTGCCAGCAGTGAATGGGCAGGGGGCAGGTACGAGCAGTACTTC. Protein sequence: CASSEWAGGRYEQYF.

The rearrangement links TRBV18 to TRBJ2-1; 11 bases agree with TRBD2. Trimming removed 6 bases from V and 5 bases from J; junction bases left unmatched: 3. Germline-derived CDR1 and CDR2 are KGHSH and LQKENI. The CDR3 totals 14 residues. CDR3 loop: CASSGLAANNEQFF. The CDR3 coding sequence is TGTGCCAGCTCGGGACTAGCGGCCAACAATGAGCAGTTCTTC. The full variable domain, in which reference TRBV18 and TRBJ2-1 provide the parts outside the CDR3, is NAGVMQNPRHLVRRRGQEARLRCSPMKGHSHVYWYRQLPEEGLKFMVYLQKENIIDESGMPKERFSAEFPKEGPSILRIQQVVRGDSAAYFCASSGLAANNEQFFGPGTRLTVL.

The chain joins TRBV7-2 to TRBJ1-2; 7 bases line up with TRBD1. Per germline, CDR1 SGHTA and CDR2 FQGNSA. The CDR3 has 13 amino acids. The J segment lost 8 bases and the V segment lost 2 bases, leaving 5 bases of the junction unmatched. CDR3 sequence: CASSLRQGRGYTF. CDR3 sequence (DNA): TGTGCCAGCAGCTTAAGACAGGGCAGGGGCTACACCTTC.

The chain carries TRBV4-1 and TRBJ2-7; 7 bases map to TRBD2. Germline CDR1 MGHRA, CDR2 YSYEKL. J lost 4 bases, V lost 2 bases, and 11 bases had no gene match. The CDR3 totals 16 residues. CDR3 DNA: TGCGCCAGCAGCCAACAAGGGACTACGGGCCATTACGAGCAGTACTTC. Protein product: CASSQQGTTGHYEQYF.

The V call is TRBV9, the J call TRBJ1-5; no reliable D call. This CDR3 contains 15 residues. Germline CDR1 is SGDLS and CDR2 is YYNGEE. V lost 0 bases and J lost 6, with 13 bases in between. CDR3 sequence reads: CASSVGSATGQPQHF. CDR3 nucleotides: TGTGCCAGCAGCGTAGGGAGTGCCACCGGTCAGCCCCAGCATTTT.

This clone was recorded once. The CDR3 sequence is CAWRVEYTGELFF. The CDR3 nucleotides read TGTGCCTGGAGGGTTGAGTACACCGGGGAGCTGTTTTTT. This chain links TRBV30 with TRBJ2-2; no definite D call. The CDR3 covers 13 residues. Between the trimmed V and J ends, which lost 3 bases and 3 bases, there was a span of 8 bases. Germline V gene lookup returns CDR1 GTSNPN and CDR2 SVGIG (reference sequence).

This clone has only one observation. The rearrangement uses TRBV28 and TRBJ2-1; TRBD2 aligns across 8 bases. The CDR3 runs 15 residues. The germline V gene encodes CDR1 MDHEN and CDR2 SYDVKM. Trimming cost V 6 bases and J 3 bases; bases outside gene matches: 7. The CDR3 coding sequence is TGTGCCAGCAGGCCCAGACTAGCGAACTACAATGAGCAGTTCTTC. Protein product: CASRPRLANYNEQFF.

This chain links TRBV19 with TRBJ1-5; 7 positions agree with TRBD1. V dropped 7 bases and J dropped 4; count of bases not matched to a gene: 16. The germline V gene has CDR1 LNHDA and CDR2 SQIVND (reference sequence). The CDR3 is 17 amino acids. CDR3 residues: CASTPRGEQGVNQPQHF. The CDR3 DNA is TGTGCCAGTACCCCCAGGGGGGAGCAGGGGGTAAATCAGCCCCAGCATTTT. Full variable domain (rest looked up from reference TRBV19 and TRBJ1-5): DGGITQSPKYLFRKEGQNVTLSCEQNLNHDAMYWYRQDPGQGLRLIYYSQIVNDFQKGDIAEGYSVSREKKESFPLTVTSAQKNPTAFYLCASTPRGEQGVNQPQHFGDGTRLSIL.